The 11 T cell receptor beta chains reported below all come from one sample, sequenced in a study of T cell repertoires in cytomegalovirus infection. Antigens for these TCRs are unknown. TCRdb fed the reads into MiXCR, producing one record per CDR3 protein. Counted here are around 430,000 distinct CDR3 sequences, under 45% occurring once; the ten biggest clones make up 43%. The sequencing here drew on cultured PBMCs, taken from culture after CMV antigen stimulation. The source is a human donor in good health (CMV status not recorded). Some clones in this sample may be carry-over from other donors' samples.

The chain is built from TRBV6-1 and TRBJ2-4; D unresolved. Trimming shortened V by 3 bases and J by 8 bases, and 8 bases separated the two germline ends. The CDR3 length is 12 residues. Germline V lookup: CDR1 MNHNS, CDR2 SASEGT. For the CDR3, the DNA is TGTGCCAGCAGTGATGATATGGACATTCAGTACTTC. It is translated as CASSDDMDIQYF.

This clonotype was seen once. The chain combines TRBV6-5 with TRBJ2-7, with D perhaps given as TRBD1 or TRBD2 (5 bases each). The V end was cut by 7 bases, the J end by 3 bases, with 16 bases between. CDR3 length equals 14 residues. The germline gives CDR1 MNHEY, CDR2 SVGAGI. CDR3 loop: CASKSVRGSYEQYF. DNA for the CDR3: TGTGCCAGCAAGTCAGTACGGGGCAGCTACGAGCAGTACTTC.

This clonotype was recorded many times. The rearrangement joins TRBV7-6 to TRBJ2-1; 7 bases are a match to TRBD1. Germline V gene lookup returns CDR1 SGHVS and CDR2 FNYEAQ. V was clipped by 3 bases and J by 0 bases; unmatched bases: 2. CDR3 length: 15 amino acids. The CDR3 DNA reads TGTGCCAGCAGCTTGGACAGGAGCTCCTACAATGAGCAGTTCTTC. Translated: CASSLDRSSYNEQFF.

This rearrangement joins TRBV7-2 to TRBJ2-7; D call uncertain. Germline V lookup: CDR1 SGHTA, CDR2 FQGNSA. This CDR3 has 13 amino acids. The V and J ends lost 2 bases and 5 bases respectively, with 10 bases between them. As DNA, the CDR3 is TGTGCCAGCAGCTTACGACCAAGCGACGAGCAGTACTTC. This translates into CASSLRPSDEQYF.

J is TRBJ2-3 and V is TRBV4-2; no clear D. The CDR3 loop spans 15 amino acids. Germline V CDR1 and CDR2: LGHNA, YNFKEQ. Trimming took 0 bases from V and 5 from J, leaving 12 bases between them. The CDR3 DNA is TGTGCCAGCAGCCAAGATGACGGCTCCCAAGATACGCAGTATTTT. Encoded protein: CASSQDDGSQDTQYF.

The V gene is TRBV20-1, the J gene TRBJ2-3; D remains unclear. CDR3 length equals 15 residues. Germline values: CDR1 DFQATT, CDR2 SNEGSKA (reference sequence). Trimming removed 3 bases at V and 6 bases at J, with 19 bases between. CDR3 protein: CSARVRGGPWDTQYF. DNA for the CDR3: TGCAGTGCTAGGGTGCGCGGCGGTCCATGGGATACGCAGTATTTT.

CDR3 region: CASSRLRLGSGGYEQYF. The CDR3 DNA is TGTGCCAGCAGTCGCCTACGACTAGGTAGCGGGGGCTACGAGCAGTACTTC. The J gene is TRBJ2-7, the V gene TRBV6-1, with 9 bases fitting TRBD2. This CDR3 is built from 17 residues. Germline V lookup: CDR1 MNHNS, CDR2 SASEGT. V lost 5 bases, J lost 3 bases, and 14 bases stayed unmatched.

The V and J genes are TRBV19 and TRBJ2-1, with 7 bases that match TRBD2. With V trimmed by 3 bases and J by 7 bases, 3 bases remained unmatched. The germline V gene encodes CDR1 LNHDA and CDR2 SQIVND (reference sequence). This CDR3 has 13 residues. CDR3 sequence: CASSMDGGNEQFF. The CDR3 DNA reads as TGTGCCAGTAGTATGGACGGGGGGAATGAGCAGTTCTTC.

The chain is built from TRBV7-8 and TRBJ1-6, with D uncertain. Germline V gene data show CDR1 as SGHVS and CDR2 as FQNEAQ. This CDR3 comprises 15 residues. Trimming took off 1 base at V and 7 bases at J, with 11 bases between the two ends. The CDR3 bases are TGTGCCAGCAGCTTAGAGGCCCTAGGAAATTCACCCCTCCACTTT. This encodes CASSLEALGNSPLHF. Full variable domain (rest looked up from reference TRBV7-8 and TRBJ1-6): GAGVSQSPRYKVAKRGQDVALRCDPISGHVSLFWYQQALGQGPEFLTYFQNEAQLDKSGLPSDRFFAERPEGSVSTLKIQRTQQEDSAVYLCASSLEALGNSPLHFGNGTRLTVT.

V and J are TRBV6-6 and TRBJ1-4; possibly TRBD1 for D (6 bases). Germline CDR1 reads MNHNY; CDR2 reads SVGAGI (reference sequence). With 0 bases removed from V and 2 bases from J, the gap between germline ends came to 16 bases. This CDR3 contains 18 residues. DNA for the CDR3: TGTGCCAGCAGTTACTCCTCCAGGGGCCTGTTGACTAATGAAAAACTGTTTTTT. It encodes CASSYSSRGLLTNEKLFF.

The chain couples TRBV18 to TRBJ1-2; TRBD1 matches at 7 bases. V shed 2 bases, J shed 0 bases, and the junction held 3 bases outside the gene matches. Germline lookup yields CDR1 KGHSH and CDR2 LQKENI. This CDR3 has 15 residues. CDR3 in DNA: TGTGCCAGCTCACCAGGGACAGTGTCTAACTATGGCTACACCTTC. Protein product: CASSPGTVSNYGYTF.